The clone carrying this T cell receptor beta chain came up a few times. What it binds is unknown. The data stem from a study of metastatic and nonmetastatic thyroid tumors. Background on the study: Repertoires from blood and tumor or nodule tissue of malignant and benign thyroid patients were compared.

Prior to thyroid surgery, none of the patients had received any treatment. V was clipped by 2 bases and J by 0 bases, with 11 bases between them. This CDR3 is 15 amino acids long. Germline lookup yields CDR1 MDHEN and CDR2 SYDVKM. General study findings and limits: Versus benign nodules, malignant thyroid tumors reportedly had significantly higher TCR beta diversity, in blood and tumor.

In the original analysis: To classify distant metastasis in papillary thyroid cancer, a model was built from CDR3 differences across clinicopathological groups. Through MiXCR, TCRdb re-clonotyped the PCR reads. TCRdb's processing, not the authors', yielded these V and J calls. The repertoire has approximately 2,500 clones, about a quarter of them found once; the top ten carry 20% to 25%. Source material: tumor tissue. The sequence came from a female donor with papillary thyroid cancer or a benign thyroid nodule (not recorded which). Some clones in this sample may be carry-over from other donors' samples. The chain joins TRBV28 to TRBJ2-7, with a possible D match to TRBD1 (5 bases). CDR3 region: CASSLVRTSSYEQYF. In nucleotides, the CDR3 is TGTGCCAGCAGTTTAGTCAGGACAAGCTCCTACGAGCAGTACTTC. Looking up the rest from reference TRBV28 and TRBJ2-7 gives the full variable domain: DVKVTQSSRYLVKRTGEKVFLECVQDMDHENMFWYRQDPGLGLRLIYFSYDVKMKEKGDIPEGYSVSREKKERFSLILESASTNQTSMYLCASSLVRTSSYEQYFGPGTRLTVT.